This TCR beta chain was observed in a study of blood T cell repertoires in COVID-19. Looking at the study overall: Whether acute or convalescent, the COVID-19 samples came from the United States, Italy and Spain.

Original analysis: From reference gene primer amplification, estimates of nucleated cell counts were derived. Method: immunoSEQ multiplex PCR; TCRdb's copy keeps in-frame clones and lacks some. The DNA was the basis for D and trimming; V, J and clone size are from that table. The table has some 30,000 clones, approximately 82% seen once; the top ten hold about an eighth. This CDR3 contains 14 residues. Between the trimmed V and J ends, which lost 9 bases and 0 bases, there was a span of 12 bases. The germline gives CDR1 KGHDR, CDR2 SFDVKD. The J gene is TRBJ2-3, the V gene TRBV24-1; D is ambiguous. Sequencing input: peripheral blood. The clonotype comes from a human donor in a cohort sampled during active COVID-19. The CDR3 protein is CATGDGASTDTQYF. The CDR3 DNA is TGTGCCACCGGAGATGGCGCTAGCACAGATACGCAGTATTTT.